The present TCR beta chain was sequenced within a study of blood T cell repertoires in COVID-19. Overall study context: The origin of the acute and convalescent COVID-19 samples was the United States, Italy and Spain.

Germline loops: CDR1 SQVTM, CDR2 ANQGSEA. The CDR3 sequence is 14 residues long. J was trimmed by 2 bases and V by 2 bases; bases with no gene match: 3. In the study's own analysis: Cell counts per sample came from amplifying reference gene primers. The method was immunoSEQ multiplex PCR; TCRdb's version includes in-frame clones alone and lacks a portion of them. V, J and clone size were drawn from that table, and D and trimming were deduced from the DNA. The table has 190,000 or so clones, about 87% seen once; the top ten hold about 3%. The rearrangement joins TRBV29-1 to TRBJ2-5; 9 bases line up with TRBD1. The source material was peripheral blood. This receptor was taken from a man aged 35-49 years with active or convalescent COVID-19. The CDR3 DNA follows: TGCAGCGTTGAATGGACAGGGGCTCAAGAGACCCAGTACTTC. This sequence encodes CSVEWTGAQETQYF.